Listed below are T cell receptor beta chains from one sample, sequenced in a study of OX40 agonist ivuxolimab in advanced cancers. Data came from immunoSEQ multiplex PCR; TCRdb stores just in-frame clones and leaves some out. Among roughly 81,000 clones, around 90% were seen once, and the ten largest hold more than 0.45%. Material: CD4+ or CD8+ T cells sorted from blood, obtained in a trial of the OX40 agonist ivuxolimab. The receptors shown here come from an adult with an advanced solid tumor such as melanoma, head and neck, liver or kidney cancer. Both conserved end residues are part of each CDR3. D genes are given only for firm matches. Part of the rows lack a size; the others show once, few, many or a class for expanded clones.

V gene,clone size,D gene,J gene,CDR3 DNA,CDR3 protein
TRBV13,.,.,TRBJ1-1,TGTGCCAGCAGCTTAGGCCTTGGGAACACTGAAGCTTTCTTT,CASSLGLGNTEAFF
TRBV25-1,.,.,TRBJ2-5,TGTGCCAGCAGTGAATACAGAAGTTGGGCGACCCAGTACTTC,CASSEYRSWATQYF
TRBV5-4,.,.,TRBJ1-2,TGTGCCAGCAGCCCTAAACAACGGGGGGGCTACACCTTC,CASSPKQRGGYTF
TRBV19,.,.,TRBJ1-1,TGTGCCAGTCGGGTTTGGGGGAACACTGAAGCTTTCTTT,CASRVWGNTEAFF
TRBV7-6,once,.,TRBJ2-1,TGTGCCAGCAGCTCAGGAGGGGGGAATGAGCAGTTCTTC,CASSSGGGNEQFF
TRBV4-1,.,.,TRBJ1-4,TGCGCCAGCAGTCCAAGGAGTTGGTACAGGGTAGAATCCTCAACTAATGAAAAACTGTTTTTT,CASSPRSWYRVESSTNEKLFF
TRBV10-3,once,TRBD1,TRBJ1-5,TGTGCCATCAGTGGAACAGGGGCCAATCAGCCCCAGCATTTT,CAISGTGANQPQHF
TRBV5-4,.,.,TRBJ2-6,TGTGCCAGCAGCTTAGGCCGGAAATCTGGGGCCAACGTCCTGACTTTC,CASSLGRKSGANVLTF
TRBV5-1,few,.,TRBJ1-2,TGCGCCAGCAGCTTGGCCGGGCAGGGCCACGGCTACACCTTC,CASSLAGQGHGYTF
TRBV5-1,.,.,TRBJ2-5,TGCGCCAGCAGATCTCTGAGTGGGGGGGCCGGTGAGACCCAGTACTTC,CASRSLSGGAGETQYF
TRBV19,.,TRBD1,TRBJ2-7,TGTGCCAGTAGTACAATCGCCGGGACAGTCTACGAGCAGTACTTC,CASSTIAGTVYEQYF
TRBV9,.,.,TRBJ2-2,TGTGCCAGCGGCCTAAACACCGGGGAGCTGTTTTTT,CASGLNTGELFF
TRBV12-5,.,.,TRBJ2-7,TGTGCTAGTGGACATAGGGACGGAACCTACGAGCAGTACTTC,CASGHRDGTYEQYF
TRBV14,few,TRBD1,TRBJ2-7,TGTGCCAGCAGCCCATTTACAGGGGGCGAGCAGTACTTC,CASSPFTGGEQYF
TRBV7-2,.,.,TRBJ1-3,TGTGCCAGCAGCTTAGCGGCAGGGTCCGGATACACCATATATTTT,CASSLAAGSGYTIYF
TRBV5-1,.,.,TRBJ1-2,TGCGCCAGCAGCTTCGGAGACTATGGCTACACCTTC,CASSFGDYGYTF
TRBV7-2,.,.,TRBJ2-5,TGTGCCAGCAGCCTAAACCGCGGGGCGAAGACCCAGTACTTC,CASSLNRGAKTQYF
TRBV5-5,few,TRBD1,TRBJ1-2,TGTGCCAGCAGCTTGGAACAGGGGGACTATGGCTACACCTTC,CASSLEQGDYGYTF
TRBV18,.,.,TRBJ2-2,TGTGCCAGCTCACCGAGTTTTGCGGGAAACACCGGGGAGCTGTTTTTT,CASSPSFAGNTGELFF
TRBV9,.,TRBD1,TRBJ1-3,TGTGCCAGCAGCGCCTGGGACAGCCTAGGCAGTGGCACCATATATTTT,CASSAWDSLGSGTIYF
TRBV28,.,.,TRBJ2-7,TGTGCCAGCAGCTACTCAAACTCCTACGAGCAGTACTTC,CASSYSNSYEQYF
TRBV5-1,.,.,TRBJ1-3,TGCGCCAGCAGCTTGGGGTTCTCTGGAAACACCATATATTTT,CASSLGFSGNTIYF